This TCR beta chain was sequenced during a study of post-analysis software for immune sequencing data. Study context: Recorded disease courses covered relapsing-remitting, secondary progressive and progressive-relapsing multiple sclerosis. Some patients had no subtype annotation. Study conclusions and caveats: Compared against controls, patients with multiple sclerosis displayed significantly lower normalized Chao1 diversity. TRBV segments more frequent in patients than in controls numbered several and included TRBV5-6, TRBV5-1 and TRBV20-1.

Unique molecular identifiers were built into the TCR beta cDNA libraries. TCRdb re-derived calls from the PCR reads in MiXCR, one entry per CDR3 protein. The sample lists hundreds of thousands of distinct CDR3 sequences, about 53% occurring once. This CDR3 comprises 14 residues. This clonotype was picked up one time. Its antigen is undetermined. The clonotype was recovered from a girl between 10 and 17 years old with multiple sclerosis. The chain uses TRBV12-3 or TRBV12-4 and TRBJ2-7, with a weak D call TRBD1 (5 bases). The better agreement between TRBJ2-5 and the DNA end casts doubt on the J call. What was sequenced was blood. The CDR3 nucleotides are TGTGCCAGCAGTTTCCAGGGTTTTGAGGAGACCCAGTACTTC. Amino acids: CASSFQGFEETQYF.